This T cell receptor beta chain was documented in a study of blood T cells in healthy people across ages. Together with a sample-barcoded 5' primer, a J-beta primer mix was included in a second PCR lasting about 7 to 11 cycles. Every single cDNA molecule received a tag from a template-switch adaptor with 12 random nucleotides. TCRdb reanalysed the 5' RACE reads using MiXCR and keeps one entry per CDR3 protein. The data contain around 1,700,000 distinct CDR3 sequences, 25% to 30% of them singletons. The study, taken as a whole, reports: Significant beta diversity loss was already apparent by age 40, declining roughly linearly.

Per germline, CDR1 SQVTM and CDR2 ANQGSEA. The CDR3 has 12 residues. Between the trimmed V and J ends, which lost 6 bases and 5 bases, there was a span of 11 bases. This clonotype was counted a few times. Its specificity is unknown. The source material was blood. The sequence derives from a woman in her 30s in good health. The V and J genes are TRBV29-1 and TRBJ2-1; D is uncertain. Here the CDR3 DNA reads TGCAGCGTAACCGCGAATAACAATGAGCAGTTCTTC. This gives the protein CSVTANNNEQFF.